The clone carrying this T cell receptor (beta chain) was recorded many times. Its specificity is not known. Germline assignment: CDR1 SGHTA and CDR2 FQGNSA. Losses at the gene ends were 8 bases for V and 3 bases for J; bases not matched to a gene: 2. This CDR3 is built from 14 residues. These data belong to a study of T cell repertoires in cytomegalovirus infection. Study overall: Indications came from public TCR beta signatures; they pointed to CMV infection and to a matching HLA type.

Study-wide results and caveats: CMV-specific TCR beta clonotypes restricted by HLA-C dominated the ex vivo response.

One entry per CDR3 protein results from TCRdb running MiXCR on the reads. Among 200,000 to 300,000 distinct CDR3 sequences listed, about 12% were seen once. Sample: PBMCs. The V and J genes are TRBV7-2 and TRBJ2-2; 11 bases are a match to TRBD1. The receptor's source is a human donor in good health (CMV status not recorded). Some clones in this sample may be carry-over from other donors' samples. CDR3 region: CASRTGGDTGELFF. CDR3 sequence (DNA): TGTGCCAGCCGGACAGGGGGCGACACCGGGGAGCTGTTTTTT.